The T cell receptor (beta chain) under discussion was sequenced for a study of blood T cell repertoires in COVID-19. Per germline, CDR1 MNHNS and CDR2 SASEGT. The V and J ends lost 4 bases and 7 bases respectively, with 20 bases between them. The CDR3 is 16 residues long. Method: immunoSEQ multiplex PCR; TCRdb's copy keeps in-frame clones and lacks some. There are 350,000 to 400,000 clones in the sample; about 89% occur only once, and about 2.1% lies in the top ten. The rearrangement joins TRBV6-1 to TRBJ2-1, with D possibly matching TRBD2 (6 bases). Sequenced sample: PBMCs or T cells enriched from blood (not recorded which). This receptor was obtained from a man in his forties in a cohort exposed to, infected with or recovered from COVID-19 (not recorded which). The CDR3 loop is CASSGLRSGVLNEQFF. The CDR3 DNA reads as TGTGCCAGCAGTGGCCTTCGGTCGGGAGTTTTAAATGAGCAGTTCTTC.